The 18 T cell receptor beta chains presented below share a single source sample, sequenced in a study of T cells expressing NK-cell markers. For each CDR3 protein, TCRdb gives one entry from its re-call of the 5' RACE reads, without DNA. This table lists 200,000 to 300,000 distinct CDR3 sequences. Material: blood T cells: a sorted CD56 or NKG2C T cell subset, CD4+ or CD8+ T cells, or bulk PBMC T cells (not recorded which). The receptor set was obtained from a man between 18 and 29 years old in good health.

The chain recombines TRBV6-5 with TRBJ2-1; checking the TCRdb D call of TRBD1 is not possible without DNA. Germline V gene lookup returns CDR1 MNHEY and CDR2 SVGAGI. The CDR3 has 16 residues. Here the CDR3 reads CASSSGGSRERNEQFF.

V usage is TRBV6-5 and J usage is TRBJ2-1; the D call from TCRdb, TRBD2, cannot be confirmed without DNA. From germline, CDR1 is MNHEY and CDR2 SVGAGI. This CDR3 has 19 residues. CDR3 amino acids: CASSYSSPWGGTSGSKQFF.

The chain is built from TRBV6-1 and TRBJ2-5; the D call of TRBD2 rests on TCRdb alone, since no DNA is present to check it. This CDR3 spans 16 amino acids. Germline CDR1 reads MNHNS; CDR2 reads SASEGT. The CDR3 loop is CASEPTRTSRQETQYF.

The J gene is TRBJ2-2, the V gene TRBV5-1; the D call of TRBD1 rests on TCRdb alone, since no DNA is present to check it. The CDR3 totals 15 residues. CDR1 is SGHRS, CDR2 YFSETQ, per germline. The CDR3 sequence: CASSFVAPGAGELFF.

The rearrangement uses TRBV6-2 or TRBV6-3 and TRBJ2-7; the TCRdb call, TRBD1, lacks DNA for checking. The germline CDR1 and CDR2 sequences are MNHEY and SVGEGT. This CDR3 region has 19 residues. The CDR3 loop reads CASSFTRRTGTGDRYEQYF.

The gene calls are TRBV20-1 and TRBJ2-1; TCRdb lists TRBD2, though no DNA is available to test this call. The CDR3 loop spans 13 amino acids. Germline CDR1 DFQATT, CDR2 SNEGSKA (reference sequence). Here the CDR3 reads CSARIGRNNEQFF.

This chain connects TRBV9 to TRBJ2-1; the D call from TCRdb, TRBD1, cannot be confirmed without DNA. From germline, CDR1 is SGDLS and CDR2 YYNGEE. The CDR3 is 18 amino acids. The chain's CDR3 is CASSVATPGWSSYNEQFF.

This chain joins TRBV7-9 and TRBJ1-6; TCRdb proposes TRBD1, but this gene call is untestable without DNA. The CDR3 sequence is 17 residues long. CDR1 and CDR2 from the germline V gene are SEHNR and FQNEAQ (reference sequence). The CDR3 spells CASSLRAGTVGNSPLHF.

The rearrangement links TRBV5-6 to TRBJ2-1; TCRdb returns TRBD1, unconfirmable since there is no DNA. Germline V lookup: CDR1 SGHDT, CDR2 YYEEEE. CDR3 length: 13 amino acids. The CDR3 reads CASSIDRAGEQFF.

CDR3 in amino acids: CSVARDRQMNTEAFF. The chain carries TRBV29-1 and TRBJ1-1; as DNA is missing, the TRBD1 call by TCRdb cannot be tested. The CDR3 length is 15 residues. CDR1 is SQVTM, CDR2 ANQGSEA, per germline.

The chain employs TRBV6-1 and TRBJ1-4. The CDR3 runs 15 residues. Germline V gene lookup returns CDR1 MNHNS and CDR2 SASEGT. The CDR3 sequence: CASSGTHTTNEKLFF.

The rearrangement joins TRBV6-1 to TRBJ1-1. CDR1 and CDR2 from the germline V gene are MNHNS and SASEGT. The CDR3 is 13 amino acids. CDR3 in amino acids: CASSQQGGTEAFF.

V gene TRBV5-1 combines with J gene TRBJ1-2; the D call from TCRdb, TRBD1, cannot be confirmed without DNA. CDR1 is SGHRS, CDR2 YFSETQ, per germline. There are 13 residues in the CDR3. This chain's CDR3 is CASSVRGGYGYTF.

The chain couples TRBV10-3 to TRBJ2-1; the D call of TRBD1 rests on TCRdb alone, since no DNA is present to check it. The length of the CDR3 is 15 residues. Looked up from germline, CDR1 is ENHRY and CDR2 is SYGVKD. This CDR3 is CAISGTGKIYNEQFF.

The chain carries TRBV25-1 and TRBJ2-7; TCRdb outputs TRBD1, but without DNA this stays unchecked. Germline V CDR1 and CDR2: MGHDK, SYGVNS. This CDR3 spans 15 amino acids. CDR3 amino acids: CASSESGQGTHEQYF.

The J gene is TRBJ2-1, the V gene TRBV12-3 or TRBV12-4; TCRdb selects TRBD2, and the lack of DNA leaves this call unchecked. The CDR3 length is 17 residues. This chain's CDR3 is CASSRRTSGIAYNEQFF.

CDR3 loop: CASSLKGLAGANVLTF. This sequence joins TRBV28 and TRBJ2-6. Germline V CDR1 and CDR2: MDHEN, SYDVKM. The CDR3 sequence is 16 residues long. Full variable domain (remainder filled in from reference TRBV28 and TRBJ2-6): DVKVTQSSRYLVKRTGEKVFLECVQDMDHENMFWYRQDPGLGLRLIYFSYDVKMKEKGDIPEGYSVSREKKERFSLILESASTNQTSMYLCASSLKGLAGANVLTFGAGSRLTVL.

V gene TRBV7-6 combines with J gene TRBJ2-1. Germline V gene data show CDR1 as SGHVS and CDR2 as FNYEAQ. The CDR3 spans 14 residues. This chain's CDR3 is CASSPRTHDNEQFF.